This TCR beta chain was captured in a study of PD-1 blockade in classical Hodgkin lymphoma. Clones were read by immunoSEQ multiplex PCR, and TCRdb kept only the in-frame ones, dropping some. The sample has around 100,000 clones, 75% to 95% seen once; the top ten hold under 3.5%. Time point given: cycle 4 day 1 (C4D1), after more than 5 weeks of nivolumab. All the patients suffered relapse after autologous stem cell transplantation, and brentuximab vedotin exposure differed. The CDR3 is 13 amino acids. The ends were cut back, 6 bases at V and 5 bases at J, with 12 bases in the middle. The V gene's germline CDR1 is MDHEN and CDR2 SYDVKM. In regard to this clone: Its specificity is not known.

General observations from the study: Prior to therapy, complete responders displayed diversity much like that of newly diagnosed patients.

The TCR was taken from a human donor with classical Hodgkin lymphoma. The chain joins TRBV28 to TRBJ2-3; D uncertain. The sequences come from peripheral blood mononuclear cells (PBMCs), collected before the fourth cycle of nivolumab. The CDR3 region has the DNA TGTGCCAGCAGCCCCCCGGCGGTAGATACGCAGTATTTT. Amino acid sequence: CASSPPAVDTQYF.